Sequencing of this T cell receptor beta chain was carried out in a study of blood T cell repertoires in COVID-19 (dated by TCRdb to 2018 to 2021). Notes on the research overall: The collaborator samples originated in the United States, Italy and Spain and spanned the acute and convalescent phases of COVID-19. The material from the prospective study consisted of cDNA or gDNA derived from T cells, B-cell-depleted T cells, or PBMCs. The dataset comprised deeply sampled blood TCRbeta repertoires from subjects exposed to, actively infected with, or recovered from COVID-19. A freely available public database, intended as a resource for researchers studying the immune response to SARS-CoV-2, is where the repertoires were released. Samples came from the ongoing ImmuneRACE study (first 160 participants) plus 1,254 subjects from 6 global collaborators. Sample metadata almost always included a de-identified subject ID, COVID-19 status, age in years and sex. Where HLA class I and class II types were available, the types were taken from metadata supplied by the sample provider, not from assay-based typing. What the research found in general, with its limitations: The amount of clinical and demographic metadata varied by source and participant and was provided uncurated.

The immunoSEQ Assay, a bias-controlled multiplex PCR, was used to amplify TCRbeta CDR3 regions from genomic DNA. In the source study's methods: The number of nucleated cells in each sample was estimated by amplification of reference gene primers within the assay. To quantify the absolute abundance of each unique TCRbeta CDR3 rearrangement, sequence reads were collapsed and filtered. For each sample, productive Simpson clonality was calculated as the square root of Simpson's diversity index across productive rearrangements. TCRdb provides this immuneACCESS table in a form limited to in-frame rearrangements. Some clones are lacking; in checked studies, under half of them reflect an unresolved V gene, and why the rest are absent is not known. The DNA was the basis for D and trimming; V, J and clone size are from that table. The sample records around 130,000 clones, 84% of which are singletons. The top ten constitute more than 10% of the sample.

Compared with germline, V lacks 4 bases and J lacks 5 bases; bases without a gene match: 13. Including the terminal cysteine and phenylalanine, the CDR3 comprises 16 residues. CDR3 DNA only is kept here, 48 bases in frame from base 1. Based on the germline V gene (reference sequence), the CDR1 and CDR2 sequences are SGHKS and YYEKEE. On this clone itself: The antigen it recognizes is unknown. There are no base qualities to consult, and no much larger clone falls within one base.

Collaborating institutions collected whole blood in K2EDTA tubes following their own protocols. Collaborator samples were shipped for TCRbeta analysis as frozen whole blood, isolated PBMCs, or DNA extracted from either sample type. The clonotype was recovered from a human donor in a cohort sampled during active COVID-19. The chain is assembled from TRBV5-5 and TRBJ2-7; 9 bases in between match TRBD1. Specimen: peripheral blood. The DNA sequence is given as TGTGCCAGCAGCGGGGGGCCCGGGACAGGGAGGCACGAGCAGTACTTC. This gives the protein CASSGGPGTGRHEQYF. Supplemented by the reference TRBV5-5 and TRBJ2-7 proteins around the CDR3, the complete variable domain is DAGVTQSPTHLIKTRGQQVTLRCSPISGHKSVSWYQQVLGQGPQFIFQYYEKEERGRGNFPDRFSARQFPNYSSELNVNALLLGDSALYLCASSGGPGTGRHEQYFGPGTRLTVT.